This T cell receptor (beta chain) was found in a study of blood T cell repertoires in COVID-19. Study-wide background: Some COVID-19 samples were acute and others convalescent; all came from the United States, Italy and Spain. Sample material is recorded as cDNA or gDNA derived from T cells, B-cell-depleted T cells, or PBMCs.

Some clones are missing from TCRdb's copy, which holds only in-frame ones; the method was immunoSEQ multiplex PCR. Of 210,000 or so clones in the sample, about nine tenths were seen once. This CDR3 has 14 amino acids. CDR1 and CDR2 (germline): LNHNV, YYDKDF (reference sequence). A remark on this clone: At one boundary the junction diverges from the germline segment, which might be a read error.

Input material: peripheral blood. This TCR came from a woman aged 60-75 years with acute or convalescent COVID-19. The V and J genes are TRBV15 and TRBJ1-4, with D perhaps matching TRBD1 (5 bases). The CDR3 DNA sequence: TGTGCCACCAGCCGAGAACAGGCATGGGAAAAACTGTTTTTT. Residues: CATSREQAWEKLFF.